This T cell receptor (beta chain) stems from a study of T cell responses to AZD1222 COVID-19 vaccine. CDR1 and CDR2 from the germline V gene are SGHTA and FQGNSA. The V end lost 5 bases, the J end lost 4 bases, and 14 bases lay between the germline ends. This CDR3 comprises 14 residues. Produced via immunoSEQ multiplex PCR; TCRdb's table is partial and in-frame only. The repertoire holds some 99,000 clones, with about nine tenths as singletons. This clone was recorded once. This specimen was peripheral blood, taken on day 0 of AZD1222 vaccination. The sequence derives from an adult in good health. The V gene is TRBV7-2, the J gene TRBJ2-5; unclear D gene. The CDR3 nucleotides read TGTGCCAGCAGCCCCGGGTGGGCGATAGAGACCCAGTACTTC. This translates into CASSPGWAIETQYF.